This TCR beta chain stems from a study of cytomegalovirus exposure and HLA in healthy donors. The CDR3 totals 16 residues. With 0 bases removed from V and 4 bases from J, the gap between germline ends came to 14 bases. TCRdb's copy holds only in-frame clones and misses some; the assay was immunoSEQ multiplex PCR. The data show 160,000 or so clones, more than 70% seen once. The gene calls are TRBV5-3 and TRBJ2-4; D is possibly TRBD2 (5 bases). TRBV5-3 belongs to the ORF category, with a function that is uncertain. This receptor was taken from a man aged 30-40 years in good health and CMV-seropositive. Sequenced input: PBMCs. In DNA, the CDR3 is TGTGCCAGAAGCTTGGCCTGCGAGGGAACAAAAAACATTCAGTACTTC. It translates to CARSLACEGTKNIQYF.